The clone carrying this T cell receptor beta chain was seen only a few times. V shed 8 bases, J shed 0 bases, and the junction held 14 bases outside the gene matches. The CDR3 runs to 18 residues. In germline, CDR1 is SGHAT, CDR2 FQNNGV. This record comes from a study of spatial heterogeneity in lung cancer. As for time point: sample taken at primary tumor resection. The authors sequenced whole RNA from tumor, nontumor lung or frozen PBMC without sorting. Every molecule of TCR cDNA had its own unique molecular identifier. TCRdb re-called the 5' RACE reads with MiXCR, one entry per CDR3 protein. The top ten hold roughly 39% of the sample, which has approximately 92,000 distinct CDR3 sequences, about an eighth seen once.

The sample here was PBMCs, taken at surgery. This TCR came from a male donor with early-stage non-small cell lung cancer. This chain links TRBV11-2 with TRBJ2-1, with 9 bases matching TRBD2. The CDR3 DNA is TGTGCCAGCCGTAGGGTTCCTAGCGGGGTAAGCTCCTACAATGAGCAGTTCTTC. It translates to CASRRVPSGVSSYNEQFF.